This entry is about one T cell receptor beta chain. The entry originates in a study of blood T cell repertoires in COVID-19. The overall study: Recovered status applied to Cohort 3 donors who had two consecutive negative PCRs. It also applied to those with clearance or with symptom resolution. PBMCs, B-cell-depleted T cells, or T cells provided the cDNA or gDNA that made up the material. Donors in the United States, Italy and Spain gave samples during acute or convalescent COVID-19.

Generated by immunoSEQ multiplex PCR, the TCRdb table keeps only in-frame clones and is missing some. The data contain about 400,000 clones, around 87% of them singletons. The cohort comprised adults aged about 18 to 90 years residing in under 25 US areas. Sequencing used PBMCs or T cells enriched from blood (not recorded which). The TCR sequence derives from a man in his forties in a cohort exposed to, infected with or recovered from COVID-19 (not recorded which).

Here the CDR3 reads CATSRGRAETDTQYF. As DNA, the CDR3 is TGTGCCACCAGCAGAGGGCGGGCAGAAACAGATACGCAGTATTTT. The chain has TRBV15 and TRBJ2-3; a weak D match, TRBD2 (5 bases). The germline V gene encodes CDR1 LNHNV and CDR2 YYDKDF (reference sequence). The CDR3 spans 15 residues. Trimming stripped 1 base from V and 3 bases from J, with 11 bases between.